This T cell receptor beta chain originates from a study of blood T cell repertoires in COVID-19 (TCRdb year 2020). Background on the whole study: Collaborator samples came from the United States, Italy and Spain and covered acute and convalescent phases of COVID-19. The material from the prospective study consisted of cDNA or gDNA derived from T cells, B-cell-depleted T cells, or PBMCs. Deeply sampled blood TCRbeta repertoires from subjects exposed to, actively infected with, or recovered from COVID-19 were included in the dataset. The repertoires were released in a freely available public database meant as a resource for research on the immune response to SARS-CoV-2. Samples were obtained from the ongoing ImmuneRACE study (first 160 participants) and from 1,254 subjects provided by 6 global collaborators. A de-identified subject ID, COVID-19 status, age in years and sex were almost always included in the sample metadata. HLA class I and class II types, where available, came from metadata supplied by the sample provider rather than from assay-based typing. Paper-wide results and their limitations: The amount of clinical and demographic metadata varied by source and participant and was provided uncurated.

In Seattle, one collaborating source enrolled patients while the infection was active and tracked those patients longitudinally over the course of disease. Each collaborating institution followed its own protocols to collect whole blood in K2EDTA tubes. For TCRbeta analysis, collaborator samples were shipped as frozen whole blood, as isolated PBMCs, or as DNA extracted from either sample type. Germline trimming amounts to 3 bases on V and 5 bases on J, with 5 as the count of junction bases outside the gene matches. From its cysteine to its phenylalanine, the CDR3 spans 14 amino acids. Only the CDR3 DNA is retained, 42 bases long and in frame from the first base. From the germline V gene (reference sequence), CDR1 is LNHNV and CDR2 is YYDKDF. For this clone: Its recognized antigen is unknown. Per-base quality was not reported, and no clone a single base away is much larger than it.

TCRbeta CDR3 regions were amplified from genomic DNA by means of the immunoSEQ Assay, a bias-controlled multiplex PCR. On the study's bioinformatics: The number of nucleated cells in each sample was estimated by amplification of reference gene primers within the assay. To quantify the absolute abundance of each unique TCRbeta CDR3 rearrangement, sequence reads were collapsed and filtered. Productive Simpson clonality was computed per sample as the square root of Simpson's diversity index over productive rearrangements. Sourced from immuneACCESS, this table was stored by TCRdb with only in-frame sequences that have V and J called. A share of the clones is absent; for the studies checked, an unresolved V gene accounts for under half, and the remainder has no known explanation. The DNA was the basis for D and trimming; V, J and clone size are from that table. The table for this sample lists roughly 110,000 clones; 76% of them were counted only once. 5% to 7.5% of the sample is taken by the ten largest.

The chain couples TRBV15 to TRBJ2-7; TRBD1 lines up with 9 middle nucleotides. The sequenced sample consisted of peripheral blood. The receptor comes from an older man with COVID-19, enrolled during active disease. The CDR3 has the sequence CATSRGRDRDEQYF. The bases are TGTGCCACCAGCAGGGGCCGGGACAGGGACGAGCAGTACTTC.